This T cell receptor beta chain was sequenced during a study of blood T cell repertoires in COVID-19. Overall study: From the United States, Italy and Spain came samples of acute and convalescent COVID-19.

Concerning this clone: At one of its ends the junction is not consistent with the germline gene, which may arise from a read error.

Under the authors' procedure: Nucleated cell counts were estimated from reference gene primer amplification. TCRdb's table, derived via immunoSEQ multiplex PCR, lists solely in-frame clones and lacks some. The DNA gave D and trimming, while V, J and clone size come from that table. The sample includes some 350,000 clones, more than 75% seen only once; the top ten take roughly 3%. This CDR3 comprises 14 residues. Germline V CDR1 and CDR2: SGHRS, YFSETQ. The sequence derives from a woman in her 30s who had recovered from COVID-19. Sequenced input: PBMCs or T cells enriched from blood (not recorded which). V usage is TRBV5-1 and J usage is TRBJ2-3; tentatively, D is TRBD2 (5 bases). The CDR3 region has the DNA TGCGCCAGCACCTTGGATCCGGGGACAGATACGCAGTATTTT. This sequence encodes CASTLDPGTDTQYF. The entire variable domain, with the rest obtained from reference TRBV5-1 and TRBJ2-3, is as follows: KAGVTQTPRYLIKTRGQQVTLSCSPISGHRSVSWYQQTPGQGLQFLFEYFSETQRNKGNFPGRFSGRQFSNSRSEMNVSTLELGDSALYLCASTLDPGTDTQYFGPGTRLTVL.